The source of this TCR beta chain is a study of blood T cell repertoires in COVID-19. Study summary: From the United States, Italy and Spain came samples of acute and convalescent COVID-19. PBMCs, B-cell-depleted T cells, or T cells were the source of the cDNA or gDNA that made up the material.

Original handling: Cell counts per sample came from amplifying reference gene primers. The assay was immunoSEQ multiplex PCR, and TCRdb's table has in-frame clones only and misses some. The V and J calls and clone size come from that table; D and trimming were worked out from the DNA. The table has 190,000 or so clones, 70% to 90% seen once. The TCR originated in a woman in her 70s with acute or convalescent COVID-19. Sample: peripheral blood.

The CDR3 DNA reads as TGCAGTGCTAGTGAAGTGGGCAGGGATCCCACCAAGGGTGGCTACACCTTC. As protein: CSASEVGRDPTKGGYTF. V is TRBV20-1 and J is TRBJ1-2; tentative D call: TRBD1 (5 bases). Trimming took 3 bases from V and 7 from J, leaving 27 bases between them. From germline, CDR1 is DFQATT and CDR2 SNEGSKA (reference sequence). The CDR3 consists of 17 residues.